A single sample is the source of the 32 T cell receptor beta chains below, sequenced in a study of OX40 agonist ivuxolimab in advanced cancers. The assay was immunoSEQ multiplex PCR, and TCRdb's table has in-frame clones only and misses some. The sample yields tens of thousands of clones, about 81% seen once. The sequencing here drew on CD4+ or CD8+ T cells sorted from blood, taken in a trial of the OX40 agonist ivuxolimab. These receptors came from an adult with an advanced solid tumor such as melanoma, head and neck, liver or kidney cancer.

CDR3 amino acids: CASSDVFPPQSGYTF. CDR3 in DNA: TGTGCCAGCAGTGACGTCTTTCCCCCCCAAAGTGGCTACACCTTC. The chain recombines TRBV6-4 with TRBJ1-2; D unresolved. The V and J ends lost 2 bases and 7 bases respectively, with 17 bases between them. The CDR3 totals 15 residues. From germline, CDR1 is MRHNA and CDR2 SNTAGT.

The chain links TRBV19 to TRBJ1-2; possibly TRBD1 for D (6 bases). CDR3 length: 15 residues. Between the trimmed V and J ends, which lost 6 bases and 4 bases, there was a span of 18 bases. Per the germline V gene, CDR1 is LNHDA and CDR2 is SQIVND (reference sequence). The DNA for the CDR3 is TGTGCCAGTAGCCATGCAACAGAGGGGGGCTATGGCTACACCTTC. Encoded protein: CASSHATEGGYGYTF. The full variable domain, with the rest looked up from reference TRBV19 and TRBJ1-2, is DGGITQSPKYLFRKEGQNVTLSCEQNLNHDAMYWYRQDPGQGLRLIYYSQIVNDFQKGDIAEGYSVSREKKESFPLTVTSAQKNPTAFYLCASSHATEGGYGYTFGSGTRLTVV.

The J gene is TRBJ2-7, the V gene TRBV5-4, with TRBD1 as a possible D gene (5 bases). Trimming cost V 10 bases and J 7 bases, with 21 bases left between them. CDR3 length: 13 residues. Germline V gene sequence: CDR1 SGHNT, CDR2 YYREEE (reference sequence). The CDR3 region is CAVSAQVPGEQYF. The CDR3 bases are TGTGCCGTCTCGGCACAGGTGCCAGGGGAGCAGTACTTC.

The chain recombines TRBV28 with TRBJ2-3; 9 nucleotides line up with TRBD2. CDR1 and CDR2 from the germline V gene are MDHEN and SYDVKM. The CDR3 length is 16 residues. Trimming removed 5 bases from V and 2 bases from J; junction bases left unmatched: 8. CDR3 nucleotides: TGTGCCAGCAGTCCATTAGCGGGGGCACCCACAGATACGCAGTATTTT. This translates into CASSPLAGAPTDTQYF.

The rearrangement joins TRBV7-2 to TRBJ1-1; D gene unclear. The germline V and J ends were trimmed by 4 bases and 4 bases, with 10 bases remaining between them. Germline CDR1 and CDR2: SGHTA and FQGNSA. The CDR3 is made up of 13 amino acids. Here the CDR3 reads CASSSQWGTEAFF. As DNA, the CDR3 is TGTGCCAGCAGCTCACAATGGGGCACTGAAGCTTTCTTT.

V and J are TRBV9 and TRBJ2-3; 8 bases agree with TRBD2. V lost 4 bases to trimming and J lost 2 bases; unmatched junction nucleotides: 9. The germline CDR1 and CDR2 sequences are SGDLS and YYNGEE. This CDR3 is 16 amino acids long. The CDR3 here is CASSPPARGATDTQYF. CDR3 bases: TGTGCCAGCAGCCCCCCCGCGCGGGGGGCCACAGATACGCAGTATTTT.

The chain combines TRBV27 with TRBJ1-2; a possible D gene is TRBD1 (6 bases). V lost 4 bases to trimming and J lost 6 bases, with 12 bases between them. The germline V gene encodes CDR1 MNHEY and CDR2 SMNVEV (reference sequence). The CDR3 loop spans 13 amino acids. CDR3 protein: CASSSRRGNGYTF. CDR3 DNA sequence: TGTGCCAGCAGTTCCCGCAGGGGTAATGGCTACACCTTC.

J is TRBJ1-2 and V is TRBV19; D may be TRBD1 (6 bases). Germline V gene sequence: CDR1 LNHDA, CDR2 SQIVND (reference sequence). The ends were cut back, 6 bases at V and 1 base at J, with 15 bases in the middle. The CDR3 runs 15 residues. The CDR3 coding sequence is TGTGCCAGTAGGGACACAGGGAGGATTAACTATGGCTACACCTTC. Translating it yields CASRDTGRINYGYTF.

The chain is built from TRBV30 and TRBJ1-4; TRBD1 might be the D (6 bases). CDR1 and CDR2 from the germline V gene are GTSNPN and SVGIG (reference sequence). Trimming took off 5 bases at V and 7 bases at J, with 17 bases between the two ends. The CDR3 spans 14 residues. In DNA form, the CDR3 reads TGTGCCTGGGGGAAAGGGGGTGGAGGTGAAAAACTGTTTTTT. Translating it yields CAWGKGGGGEKLFF.

The chain employs TRBV6-5 and TRBJ2-5; TRBD2 aligns across 7 bases. CDR1 MNHEY and CDR2 SVGAGI come from the germline V gene. This CDR3 spans 16 amino acids. Unmatched junction bases numbered 8, after V lost 2 bases and J lost 2 bases. CDR3 coding DNA: TGTGCCAGCAGTTACGGGAGGGACTGGCGACAAGAGACCCAGTACTTC. Translated: CASSYGRDWRQETQYF.

The chain joins TRBV7-2 to TRBJ2-3, with D maybe TRBD2 (7 bases). The CDR3 runs 16 residues. The germline V gene encodes CDR1 SGHTA and CDR2 FQGNSA. Trimming cost V 5 bases and J 0 bases, with 15 bases left between them. The CDR3 nucleotides are TGTGCCAGCAGCCTTAAGGGGGGGCGAAGCACAGATACGCAGTATTTT. Protein sequence: CASSLKGGRSTDTQYF.

The J gene is TRBJ1-1, the V gene TRBV19; 7 positions match TRBD1. Germline lookup yields CDR1 LNHDA and CDR2 SQIVND (reference sequence). The CDR3 consists of 14 residues. With 5 bases clipped from V and 9 bases from J, the junction kept 12 bases outside the gene matches. CDR3 protein: CASSSRQGQTKAFF. The CDR3 nucleotides are TGTGCCAGTAGTTCACGACAGGGACAAACGAAAGCTTTCTTT.

The gene calls are TRBV7-6 and TRBJ1-3; D gene uncertain. The CDR3 extends over 16 amino acids. Deletions cut 1 base from V and 0 bases from J, with 10 bases between. Germline V gene sequence: CDR1 SGHVS, CDR2 FNYEAQ. The CDR3 DNA reads as TGTGCCAGCAGCTTAGGGGGAGGGTACTCTGGAAACACCATATATTTT. It encodes CASSLGGGYSGNTIYF.

The chain is built from TRBV6-5 and TRBJ1-2; weak D call: TRBD1 (5 bases). Trimming left V 5 bases short and J 6 bases short, with 13 bases between. The CDR3 has 13 amino acids. CDR1 and CDR2 (germline): MNHEY, SVGAGI. Here the CDR3 reads CASSTGHKDGYTF. The CDR3 DNA reads as TGTGCCAGCAGTACCGGACATAAAGATGGCTACACCTTC.

The V gene is TRBV9, the J gene TRBJ1-3, with D unclear. CDR1 and CDR2 from the germline V gene are SGDLS and YYNGEE. The CDR3 extends over 14 amino acids. V lost 4 bases and J lost 2, with 10 bases in between. Written as DNA, the CDR3 is TGTGCCAGCAGCCTTACAAGGACTGGAAACACCATATATTTT. The encoded protein is CASSLTRTGNTIYF. Based on the CDR3 plus reference TRBV9 and TRBJ1-3, the full variable domain is DSGVTQTPKHLITATGQRVTLRCSPRSGDLSVYWYQQSLDQGLQFLIQYYNGEERAKGNILERFSAQQFPDLHSELNLSSLELGDSALYFCASSLTRTGNTIYFGEGSWLTVV.

The chain uses TRBV4-1 and TRBJ1-5; D uncertain. The CDR3 sequence is 13 residues long. Trimming pared 1 base from V and 5 bases from J, leaving 6 bases between. The germline gives CDR1 MGHRA, CDR2 YSYEKL. The CDR3 sequence is CASSQGRYQPQHF. CDR3 nucleotides: TGCGCCAGCAGCCAAGGCAGGTATCAGCCCCAGCATTTT.

This clone was counted once. CDR3 in DNA: TGTGCCTGGAGCCGACTTCTGGTAGATGAAAAACTGTTTTTT. Amino acids: CAWSRLLVDEKLFF. This rearrangement joins TRBV30 to TRBJ1-4; D ambiguous. Germline V CDR1 and CDR2: GTSNPN, SVGIG (reference sequence). The CDR3 extends over 14 amino acids. Trimming shortened V by 3 bases and J by 6 bases, and 14 bases separated the two germline ends.

The chain recombines TRBV5-6 with TRBJ2-7; D is perhaps TRBD2 (5 bases). This CDR3 contains 16 residues. Germline V gives CDR1 SGHDT, CDR2 YYEEEE. V lost 1 base, J lost 2 bases, and 16 bases lay in between. CDR3 in DNA: TGTGCCAGCAGCTTGCCGCTCGGGGTCCCTCCCTACGAGCAGTACTTC. It specifies CASSLPLGVPPYEQYF.

The rearrangement links TRBV30 to TRBJ1-2; D possibly corresponds to TRBD1 (6 bases). Trimming pared 6 bases from V and 2 bases from J, leaving 16 bases between. This CDR3 is built from 14 residues. Germline-derived CDR1 and CDR2 are GTSNPN and SVGIG (reference sequence). The CDR3: CACIRDKGNYGYTF. The CDR3 DNA is TGTGCCTGCATCCGGGACAAGGGAAACTATGGCTACACCTTC.

This rearrangement joins TRBV19 to TRBJ2-7; 7 bases match TRBD2. Germline trimming cut 4 bases from V and 7 bases from J; bases unmatched to any gene: 10. This CDR3 spans 14 amino acids. Germline V gene lookup returns CDR1 LNHDA and CDR2 SQIVND (reference sequence). The CDR3 protein is CASSNREALGEQYF. CDR3 nucleotide sequence: TGTGCCAGTAGTAACCGGGAGGCCTTGGGAGAGCAGTACTTC.

This clone was seen once. This rearrangement joins TRBV19 to TRBJ1-3, with D unclear. Trimming removed 6 bases at V and 6 bases at J, with 12 bases between. CDR3 length: 13 amino acids. Germline CDR1 and CDR2: LNHDA and SQIVND (reference sequence). CDR3 sequence: CASRPGGKNTIYF. CDR3 DNA: TGTGCCAGTAGACCGGGAGGGAAAAACACCATATATTTT.

The J gene is TRBJ1-1, the V gene TRBV7-2; TRBD1 matches 10 bases. Germline V gene lookup returns CDR1 SGHTA and CDR2 FQGNSA. After removal of 5 bases from V and 11 bases from J, the junction contained 17 bases not matched to a gene. The CDR3 covers 16 residues. The DNA of the CDR3 is TGTGCCAGCAGCCGTGGGGGGGGACAGGGGAGAGGTGCGGCTTTCTTT. As protein: CASSRGGGQGRGAAFF.

The chain couples TRBV30 to TRBJ2-2; D gene unclear. The length of the CDR3 is 13 residues. CDR1 is GTSNPN, CDR2 SVGIG, per germline (reference sequence). The germline V and J ends were trimmed by 3 bases and 4 bases, with 9 bases remaining between them. CDR3 residues: CAWSESFTGELFF. The DNA for the CDR3 is TGTGCCTGGAGCGAATCGTTCACCGGGGAGCTGTTTTTT.

This chain uses TRBV9 with TRBJ1-5, with 7 positions matching TRBD1. CDR1 and CDR2 (germline): SGDLS, YYNGEE. The CDR3 consists of 14 residues. With 3 bases clipped from V and 6 bases from J, the junction kept 6 bases outside the gene matches. The CDR3 region is CASSATGAGQPQHF. As DNA, the CDR3 is TGTGCCAGCAGCGCCACAGGGGCCGGTCAGCCCCAGCATTTT.

The chain recombines TRBV5-1 with TRBJ2-5, with TRBD2 matching 15 bases. Germline V gene lookup returns CDR1 SGHRS and CDR2 YFSETQ. This CDR3 has 15 amino acids. The junction had 3 bases not matched to a gene; V was cut back by 4 bases and J by 5 bases. The CDR3 DNA sequence: TGCGCCAGCAGCCCGGGGACTAGCGGGAGGGAGACCCAGTACTTC. Amino acid sequence: CASSPGTSGRETQYF.

The V call is TRBV2, the J call TRBJ1-5, with a possible D match to TRBD1 (6 bases). The CDR3 spans 17 residues. Germline V CDR1 and CDR2: SNHLY, FYNNEI. V gave up 7 bases and J gave up 2 bases, with 21 bases separating them. The CDR3 DNA follows: TGTGCCAGCACCCCCACCGGGACGGGGGCTGGCAATCAGCCCCAGCATTTT. Protein: CASTPTGTGAGNQPQHF.

The V call is TRBV18, the J call TRBJ2-3; 8 bases align to TRBD2. Germline CDR1 is KGHSH and CDR2 is LQKENI. The CDR3 consists of 17 residues. V was clipped by 4 bases and J by 5 bases; unmatched bases: 14. CDR3 in amino acids: CASSRLTPGRVGDTQYF. The CDR3 DNA follows: TGTGCCAGCTCACGACTCACGCCCGGGAGGGTGGGAGATACGCAGTATTTT.

This clone was counted only a few times. The chain employs TRBV25-1 and TRBJ2-7; 10 nucleotides agree with TRBD2. Germline V gene sequence: CDR1 MGHDK, CDR2 SYGVNS. The CDR3 covers 15 residues. Trimming at V came to 8 bases and at J to 3 bases, leaving 10 bases not matched to a gene. The CDR3 sequence: CASVRGSSGSYEQYF. DNA for the CDR3: TGTGCCAGCGTCCGGGGGTCTAGCGGGAGCTACGAGCAGTACTTC.

The CDR3 spells CAITGSRGVGTDTQYF. CDR3 in DNA: TGTGCCATCACCGGCAGCAGAGGCGTTGGGACAGATACGCAGTATTTT. V usage is TRBV10-3 and J usage is TRBJ2-3; D is unresolved. Germline loops: CDR1 ENHRY, CDR2 SYGVKD. Trimming took off 7 bases at V and 3 bases at J, with 20 bases between the two ends. The CDR3 spans 16 residues.

This clone was seen only once. The chain combines TRBV11-3 with TRBJ1-1; possibly TRBD1 for D (6 bases). The germline gives CDR1 SGHNT, CDR2 YENEEA. Trimming shortened V by 5 bases and J by 4 bases, and 14 bases separated the two germline ends. The CDR3 totals 14 residues. CDR3 nucleotide sequence: TGTGCCAGCAGCCCGGTGAAGGGGGGCACTGAAGCTTTCTTT. Protein sequence: CASSPVKGGTEAFF.

The genes are TRBV29-1 and TRBJ1-3; D remains unclear. The CDR3 loop spans 12 amino acids. With 5 bases removed from V and 2 bases from J, the gap between germline ends came to 7 bases. CDR1 SQVTM and CDR2 ANQGSEA come from the germline V gene. CDR3: CSVISPGNTIYF. DNA for the CDR3: TGCAGCGTTATCTCTCCTGGAAACACCATATATTTT.

Points on this clone: The same CDR3 arises from other DNA sequences in this sample as well. CDR3 nucleotide sequence: TGTGCCAGCAGCGTTCGGGGAGGGGCCACAGATACGCAGTATTTT. It is translated as CASSVRGGATDTQYF. The chain is built from TRBV9 and TRBJ2-3; 7 nucleotides agree with TRBD2. The CDR3 consists of 15 residues. Germline-derived CDR1 and CDR2 are SGDLS and YYNGEE. Trimming took 2 bases from V and 2 from J; bases not matched to a gene: 5.